A single sample is the source of the 32 T cell receptor beta chains below, sequenced in a study of T cell changes during pregnancy in multiple sclerosis. Sequencing was performed with immunoSEQ multiplex PCR; in TCRdb, only in-frame clones are kept and a portion is missing. The table records around 74,000 clones, about nine tenths of them present only once. The material sequenced was peripheral blood, taken before pregnancy. Every receptor here comes from a female donor with multiple sclerosis, enrolled in a pregnancy study.

The chain is built from TRBV19 and TRBJ2-2; TRBD1 matches at 8 bases. The CDR3 consists of 17 residues. Per germline, CDR1 LNHDA and CDR2 SQIVND (reference sequence). Trimming at V came to 1 base and at J to 5 bases, leaving 9 bases not matched to a gene. The CDR3 protein is CASSIVPGGFETGELFF. Written as DNA, the CDR3 is TGTGCCAGTAGTATAGTACCAGGGGGCTTTGAAACCGGGGAGCTGTTTTTT.

This chain uses TRBV27 with TRBJ2-3, with 7 bases identical to TRBD1. V dropped 2 bases and J dropped 5; count of bases not matched to a gene: 7. This CDR3 has 15 amino acids. Germline V gene sequence: CDR1 MNHEY, CDR2 SMNVEV (reference sequence). The CDR3 is CASSLRVAGGDTQYF. CDR3 DNA sequence: TGTGCCAGCAGTTTACGGGTAGCAGGGGGAGATACGCAGTATTTT.

V is TRBV11-2 and J is TRBJ2-7, with 7 bases that match TRBD1. The CDR3 has 12 residues. V shed 5 bases, J shed 6 bases, and the junction held 4 bases outside the gene matches. Looked up from germline, CDR1 is SGHAT and CDR2 is FQNNGV. CDR3 loop: CASSPTGTEQYF. The CDR3 region has the DNA TGTGCCAGCAGCCCGACAGGGACCGAGCAGTACTTC.

The gene calls are TRBV4-3 and TRBJ1-1; D uncertain. This CDR3 region has 16 residues. Trimming removed 0 bases at V and 5 bases at J, with 16 bases between. Germline V gene sequence: CDR1 LGHNA, CDR2 YSLEER. CDR3: CASSQDSRGRETEAFF. CDR3 coding DNA: TGCGCCAGCAGCCAAGATTCGAGAGGTAGGGAGACTGAAGCTTTCTTT.

V and J are TRBV4-2 and TRBJ2-3, with D unresolved. CDR3 length: 16 residues. Germline CDR1 and CDR2: LGHNA and YNFKEQ. The V and J ends lost 1 base and 2 bases respectively, with 13 bases between them. CDR3 amino acids: CASSQVGRAFTDTQYF. The CDR3 DNA reads as TGTGCCAGCAGCCAAGTTGGTCGAGCTTTCACAGATACGCAGTATTTT.

J is TRBJ2-1 and V is TRBV30; D call uncertain. Trimming removed 5 bases at V and 4 bases at J, with 12 bases between. The CDR3 runs to 13 residues. The germline V gene encodes CDR1 GTSNPN and CDR2 SVGIG (reference sequence). The CDR3 here is CAWDPATYNEQFF. In nucleotides, the CDR3 is TGTGCCTGGGACCCGGCGACTTACAATGAGCAGTTCTTC.

The CDR3 here is CASSMWGQGPITGYTF. CDR3 coding DNA: TGTGCCAGTAGTATGTGGGGACAGGGCCCCATCACCGGCTACACCTTC. The rearrangement uses TRBV19 and TRBJ1-2, with 9 positions matching TRBD1. The V and J ends lost 3 bases and 8 bases, in that order; junction bases with no gene match: 13. The V gene's germline CDR1 is LNHDA and CDR2 SQIVND (reference sequence). This CDR3 region has 16 residues. Full variable domain (outside the CDR3, taken from reference TRBV19 and TRBJ1-2): DGGITQSPKYLFRKEGQNVTLSCEQNLNHDAMYWYRQDPGQGLRLIYYSQIVNDFQKGDIAEGYSVSREKKESFPLTVTSAQKNPTAFYLCASSMWGQGPITGYTFGSGTRLTVV.

The CDR3 loop is CSVEGPGQLSYEQYF. As DNA, the CDR3 is TGCAGCGTTGAAGGGCCTGGGCAGTTATCCTACGAGCAGTACTTC. The chain combines TRBV29-1 with TRBJ2-7; unclear D gene. With 1 base removed from V and 1 base from J, the gap between germline ends came to 14 bases. Germline lookup yields CDR1 SQVTM and CDR2 ANQGSEA. The CDR3 loop spans 15 amino acids.

The rearrangement uses TRBV27 and TRBJ2-5; unclear D gene. With 8 bases removed from V and 0 bases from J, the gap between germline ends came to 7 bases. This CDR3 is built from 12 residues. Germline CDR1 and CDR2: MNHEY and SMNVEV (reference sequence). The CDR3 loop is CASGRNQETQYF. The CDR3 DNA sequence: TGTGCCAGCGGGCGTAACCAAGAGACCCAGTACTTC.

The chain combines TRBV2 with TRBJ2-1; D possibly corresponds to TRBD1 (5 bases). Trimming removed 1 base at V and 9 bases at J, with 13 bases between. The CDR3 totals 14 residues. The germline CDR1 and CDR2 sequences are SNHLY and FYNNEI. CDR3 nucleotides: TGTGCCAGCAGTGAAGGCAGGGCCAATATTGAGCAGTTCTTC. Its protein is CASSEGRANIEQFF.

The chain combines TRBV5-1 with TRBJ1-2, with D possibly being TRBD1 (5 bases). The V end was cut by 2 bases, the J end by 6 bases, with 14 bases between. Germline CDR1 SGHRS, CDR2 YFSETQ. The CDR3 contains 14 residues. Here the CDR3 reads CASSLLQGRDGYTF. The CDR3 DNA sequence: TGCGCCAGCAGCTTACTTCAGGGCCGCGATGGCTACACCTTC.

The gene calls are TRBV9 and TRBJ2-2; possible D gene TRBD1, 5 bases. With 4 bases removed from V and 3 bases from J, the gap between germline ends came to 16 bases. Germline V CDR1 and CDR2: SGDLS, YYNGEE. The CDR3 loop spans 16 amino acids. The CDR3 region has the DNA TGTGCCAGCAGCTCGAAGGGGCTTAGCCACACCGGGGAGCTGTTTTTT. It yields the protein CASSSKGLSHTGELFF.

V is TRBV28 and J is TRBJ2-1; possibly TRBD1 for D (5 bases). Trimming removed 2 bases from V and 5 bases from J, with 7 bases in between. The CDR3 length is 13 residues. Germline V gene lookup returns CDR1 MDHEN and CDR2 SYDVKM. The CDR3 DNA reads TGTGCCAGCAGTTTAAGACAGAACAATGAGCAGTTCTTC. This encodes CASSLRQNNEQFF. The entire variable domain, with the rest obtained from reference TRBV28 and TRBJ2-1, is as follows: DVKVTQSSRYLVKRTGEKVFLECVQDMDHENMFWYRQDPGLGLRLIYFSYDVKMKEKGDIPEGYSVSREKKERFSLILESASTNQTSMYLCASSLRQNNEQFFGPGTRLTVL.

CDR3 residues: CASTKTPGLGAYEQYF. The DNA for the CDR3 is TGTGCCAGCACCAAAACTCCGGGACTCGGGGCGTACGAGCAGTACTTC. V gene TRBV7-9 combines with J gene TRBJ2-7; D might be TRBD2 (6 bases). This CDR3 region has 16 residues. The V end lost 7 bases, the J end lost 4 bases, and 23 bases lay between the germline ends. Germline V gene lookup returns CDR1 SEHNR and CDR2 FQNEAQ (reference sequence).

The chain carries TRBV9 and TRBJ2-7, with 7 positions matching TRBD2. The length of the CDR3 is 16 residues. Germline CDR1 SGDLS, CDR2 YYNGEE. V lost 3 bases and J lost 4; bases outside the gene matches: 13. The CDR3, as DNA: TGTGCCAGCAGCGACCGAGGGGCGGGAGACGTTTACGAGCAGTACTTC. This encodes CASSDRGAGDVYEQYF.

The sample holds a few counts of this clone. V is TRBV11-2 and J is TRBJ2-2; TRBD1 matches 10 bases. Germline loops: CDR1 SGHAT, CDR2 FQNNGV. Trimming cost V 5 bases and J 7 bases; bases outside gene matches: 10. The length of the CDR3 is 16 residues. The CDR3 region is CASSLRTTGGDGELFF. The CDR3 nucleotides are TGTGCCAGCAGCCTCCGGACGACAGGGGGCGACGGGGAGCTGTTTTTT. The full variable domain, its missing parts supplied by reference TRBV11-2 and TRBJ2-2, is EAGVAQSPRYKIIEKRQSVAFWCNPISGHATLYWYQQILGQGPKLLIQFQNNGVVDDSQLPKDRFSAERLKGVDSTLKIQPAKLEDSAVYLCASSLRTTGGDGELFFGEGSRLTVL.

The DNA for the CDR3 is TGTGCCAGCAGCCTGTACACCCTGAACACTGAAGCTTTCTTT. It codes for CASSLYTLNTEAFF. This chain connects TRBV7-2 to TRBJ1-1; D is unresolved. The CDR3 length is 14 residues. The germline gives CDR1 SGHTA, CDR2 FQGNSA. Between the trimmed V and J ends, which lost 5 bases and 0 bases, there was a span of 10 bases.

The V gene is TRBV25-1, the J gene TRBJ1-6; 7 positions agree with TRBD1. Looked up from germline, CDR1 is MGHDK and CDR2 is SYGVNS. CDR3 length: 13 amino acids. The V gene end was trimmed by 7 bases and the J gene end by 4 bases; junction bases not matched to a gene: 1. The CDR3 region has the DNA TGTGCCAGCAAGGGACAGTATAATTCACCCCTCCACTTT. It encodes CASKGQYNSPLHF.

The chain uses TRBV4-3 and TRBJ2-2; 7 nucleotides agree with TRBD2. CDR3 length equals 18 residues. V shed 4 bases and J 9 bases; nucleotides not matched to a gene: 20. The germline gives CDR1 LGHNA, CDR2 YSLEER. CDR3 in DNA: TGCGCCAGCAGCCCCCAAAGGGGAGGGCAGACCTATCACCGGGAGCTGTTTTTT. Translating it yields CASSPQRGGQTYHRELFF.

In its sample, this clone was seen a few times. The chain employs TRBV4-2 and TRBJ1-2, with D possibly matching TRBD1 (6 bases). Germline CDR1 is LGHNA and CDR2 is YNFKEQ. Trimming shortened V by 0 bases and J by 6 bases, and 20 bases separated the two germline ends. This CDR3 has 17 amino acids. The CDR3 DNA sequence: TGTGCCAGCAGCCAAGACCCGGGACACTTCGGGCCTCATGGCTACACCTTC. Translating gives CASSQDPGHFGPHGYTF.

The rearrangement uses TRBV10-2 and TRBJ2-7; weak D call: TRBD2 (6 bases). Trimming shortened V by 3 bases and J by 4 bases, and 16 bases separated the two germline ends. CDR1 is WSHSY and CDR2 is SAAADI in the germline V gene. The CDR3 has 15 residues. The CDR3 DNA sequence: TGCGCCAGCAGTGACTCGGGGACGGGGGAGTACGAGCAGTACTTC. As protein: CASSDSGTGEYEQYF.

The genes are TRBV30 and TRBJ1-1; unclear D gene. Germline CDR1 reads GTSNPN; CDR2 reads SVGIG (reference sequence). Trimming shortened V by 4 bases and J by 3 bases, and 6 bases separated the two germline ends. CDR3 length: 11 residues. CDR3 residues: CAWTGHTEAFF. DNA for the CDR3: TGTGCCTGGACGGGTCACACTGAAGCTTTCTTT.

The rearrangement links TRBV6-5 to TRBJ2-5, with 16 nucleotides matching TRBD2. Germline V gene sequence: CDR1 MNHEY, CDR2 SVGAGI. The CDR3 contains 15 residues. V trimming: 6 bases; J trimming: 9 bases; junction bases outside the gene matches: 7. CDR3 nucleotides: TGTGCCAGCAGCGGGACTAGCGGGGGGGCCCTGGCCCAGTACTTC. This encodes CASSGTSGGALAQYF.

This chain links TRBV27 with TRBJ2-7; 11 bases are a match to TRBD1. CDR1 is MNHEY, CDR2 SMNVEV, per germline (reference sequence). V was clipped by 5 bases and J by 3 bases; unmatched bases: 6. This CDR3 is 15 amino acids long. The CDR3 region is CASSVGGTGGYEQYF. The DNA for the CDR3 is TGTGCCAGCAGTGTGGGCGGGACAGGGGGCTACGAGCAGTACTTC.

The chain uses TRBV18 and TRBJ1-5, with 10 positions matching TRBD1. Germline values: CDR1 KGHSH, CDR2 LQKENI. The CDR3 totals 14 residues. The V and J ends lost 3 bases and 8 bases, in that order; junction bases with no gene match: 4. DNA of the CDR3: TGTGCCAGCTCACCGACAGGGGGCTATGAGCCCCAGCATTTT. This translates into CASSPTGGYEPQHF.

V and J are TRBV6-1 and TRBJ2-7; a possible D gene is TRBD1 (6 bases). There are 16 residues in the CDR3. Germline V gene lookup returns CDR1 MNHNS and CDR2 SASEGT. Trimming cost V 0 bases and J 4 bases, with 16 bases left between them. The DNA for the CDR3 is TGTGCCAGCAGTGAAGCGCTTCGAGGCAGGGGATACGAGCAGTACTTC. Protein sequence: CASSEALRGRGYEQYF.

The chain has TRBV5-1 and TRBJ2-4; 10 bases are a match to TRBD2. Germline trimming cut 1 base from V and 9 bases from J; bases unmatched to any gene: 4. Germline V gene lookup returns CDR1 SGHRS and CDR2 YFSETQ. The CDR3 sequence is 14 residues long. CDR3 nucleotides: TGCGCCAGCAGCTTGCTAGCGGGAGATTCCATTCAGTACTTC. Translated, it gives CASSLLAGDSIQYF.

This chain joins TRBV29-1 and TRBJ1-2; D call uncertain. CDR3 length: 12 amino acids. Germline CDR1 SQVTM, CDR2 ANQGSEA. V lost 3 bases to trimming and J lost 8 bases, with 13 bases between them. CDR3 region: CSVEVQAVGYTF. In nucleotides, the CDR3 is TGCAGCGTTGAGGTCCAGGCCGTAGGCTACACCTTC.

The chain recombines TRBV9 with TRBJ2-7; 12 nucleotides align to TRBD2. Germline V gene data show CDR1 as SGDLS and CDR2 as YYNGEE. The CDR3 is 15 amino acids. Trimming removed 4 bases from V and 5 bases from J; junction bases left unmatched: 7. CDR3 in DNA: TGTGCCAGCAGCCTCCTAGCGGGAGGGTTCAACGAGCAGTACTTC. Protein product: CASSLLAGGFNEQYF.

The rearrangement uses TRBV7-9 and TRBJ1-1; D may be TRBD1 (5 bases). V was pared by 3 bases and J by 1 base, with 9 bases between. The CDR3 is 14 residues long. CDR1 and CDR2 from the germline V gene are SEHNR and FQNEAQ (reference sequence). The CDR3 DNA sequence: TGTGCCAGCAGCTTGCAGGGAAGGAACACTGAAGCTTTCTTT. Protein sequence: CASSLQGRNTEAFF.

This clone was counted between two and nine times. The J gene is TRBJ1-2, the V gene TRBV4-1, with D perhaps matching TRBD1 (5 bases). Trimming took off 0 bases at V and 4 bases at J, with 15 bases between the two ends. The CDR3 is 16 residues long. Germline-derived CDR1 and CDR2 are MGHRA and YSYEKL. The CDR3, as DNA: TGCGCCAGCAGCCAAGATATGGGGGGTAGTTCCTATGGCTACACCTTC. Protein product: CASSQDMGGSSYGYTF.

The V and J genes are TRBV5-4 and TRBJ2-7; 9 bases are shared with TRBD1. J was trimmed by 2 bases and V by 2 bases; bases with no gene match: 8. This CDR3 has 16 residues. The germline V gene encodes CDR1 SGHNT and CDR2 YYREEE (reference sequence). DNA for the CDR3: TGTGCCAGCAGCTTTGGGGACAGGGACACCCCCTACGAGCAGTACTTC. Its protein is CASSFGDRDTPYEQYF. Combining the CDR3 with reference TRBV5-4 and TRBJ2-7 gives the whole variable domain ETGVTQSPTHLIKTRGQQVTLRCSSQSGHNTVSWYQQALGQGPQFIFQYYREEENGRGNFPPRFSGLQFPNYSSELNVNALELDDSALYLCASSFGDRDTPYEQYFGPGTRLTVT.